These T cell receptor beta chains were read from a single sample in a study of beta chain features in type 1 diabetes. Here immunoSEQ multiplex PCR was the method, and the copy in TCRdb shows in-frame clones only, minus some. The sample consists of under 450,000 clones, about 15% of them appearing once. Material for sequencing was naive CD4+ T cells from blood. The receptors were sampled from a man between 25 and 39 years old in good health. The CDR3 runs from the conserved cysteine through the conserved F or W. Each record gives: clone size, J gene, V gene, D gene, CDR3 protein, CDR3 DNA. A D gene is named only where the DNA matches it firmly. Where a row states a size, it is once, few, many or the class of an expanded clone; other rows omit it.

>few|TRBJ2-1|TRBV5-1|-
CASSLVTALAQFF
TGCGCCAGCAGCTTGGTGACAGCCCTGGCGCAGTTCTTC
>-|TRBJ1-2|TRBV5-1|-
CASSLEGQNYGYTF
TGCGCCAGCAGCTTGGAAGGACAGAACTATGGCTACACCTTC
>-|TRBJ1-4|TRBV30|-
CAWSSPGRKNEKLFF
TGTGCCTGGAGCTCCCCGGGACGGAAAAATGAAAAACTGTTTTTT
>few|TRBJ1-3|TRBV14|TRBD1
CASSPDRVSSGNTIYF
TGTGCCAGCAGCCCTGACAGGGTGAGCTCTGGAAACACCATATATTTT
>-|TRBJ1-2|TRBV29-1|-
CSVEGGGYGYTF
TGCAGCGTTGAGGGGGGCGGCTATGGCTACACCTTC
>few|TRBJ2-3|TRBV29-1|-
CSVGEGKNTQYF
TGCAGCGTTGGAGAAGGGAAGAATACGCAGTATTTT
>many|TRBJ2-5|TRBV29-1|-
CSVEDASRSTQYF
TGCAGCGTTGAAGATGCCAGCAGGTCGACCCAGTACTTC
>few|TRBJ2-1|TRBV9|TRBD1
CASSVGTAYNEQFF
TGTGCCAGCAGCGTTGGGACAGCATACAATGAGCAGTTCTTC
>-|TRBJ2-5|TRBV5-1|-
CASSSRVGEETQYF
TGCGCCAGCAGCTCCCGGGTCGGCGAGGAGACCCAGTACTTC
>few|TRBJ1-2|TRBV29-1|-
CSVGVLGIGGYTF
TGCAGCGTTGGGGTACTCGGTATAGGGGGCTACACCTTC
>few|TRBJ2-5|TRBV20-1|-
CSAGGFETQYF
TGCAGTGCCGGCGGGTTCGAGACCCAGTACTTC
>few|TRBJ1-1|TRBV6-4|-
CASSATGNTEAFF
TGTGCCAGCAGTGCTACAGGGAATACTGAAGCTTTCTTT
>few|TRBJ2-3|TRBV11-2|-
CASSLGATDTQYF
TGTGCCAGCAGCTTAGGGGCCACAGATACGCAGTATTTT
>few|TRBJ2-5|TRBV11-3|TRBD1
CASSLQGAGVETQYF
TGTGCCAGCAGCTTACAGGGGGCTGGGGTAGAGACCCAGTACTTC
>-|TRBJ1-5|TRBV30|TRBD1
CAWSFSSGGGQHF
TGTGCCTGGAGTTTTTCATCAGGGGGCGGCCAGCATTTT
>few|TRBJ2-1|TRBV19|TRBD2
CASSSVKSLAGDEQFF
TGTGCCAGTAGTAGCGTAAAATCGCTAGCGGGAGATGAGCAGTTCTTC
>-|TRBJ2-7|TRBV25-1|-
CASSELDRTYEQYF
TGTGCCAGCAGTGAACTTGACCGGACCTACGAGCAGTACTTC
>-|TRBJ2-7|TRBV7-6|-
CASSPVVGEQYF
TGTGCCAGCAGCCCCGTGGTGGGGGAGCAGTACTTC
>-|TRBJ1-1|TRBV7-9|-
CASSPPSGAEAFF
TGTGCCAGCAGCCCGCCTTCAGGGGCTGAAGCTTTCTTT
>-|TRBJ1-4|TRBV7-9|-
CASSSSRRLDEKLFF
TGTGCCAGCAGCTCGTCCAGGAGGTTGGATGAAAAACTGTTTTTT
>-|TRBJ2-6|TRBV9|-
CASSVGSPGANVLTF
TGTGCCAGCAGCGTCGGCAGCCCTGGGGCCAACGTCCTGACTTTC
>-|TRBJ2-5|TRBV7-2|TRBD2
CASSVWRGAGQETQYF
TGTGCCAGCAGCGTTTGGCGGGGGGCGGGCCAAGAGACCCAGTACTTC
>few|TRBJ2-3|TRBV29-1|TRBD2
CSVGGTSGPGDTQYF
TGCAGCGTGGGGGGGACTAGCGGGCCCGGGGATACGCAGTATTTT
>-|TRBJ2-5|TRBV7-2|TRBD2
CASSPRLAGGLETQYF
TGTGCCAGCAGCCCGAGACTAGCGGGGGGCCTCGAGACCCAGTACTTC
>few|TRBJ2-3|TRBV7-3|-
CASSQGLPDTQYF
TGTGCCAGCAGCCAGGGACTTCCAGATACGCAGTATTTT
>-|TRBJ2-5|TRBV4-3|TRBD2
CASSQETSGMETQYF
TGCGCCAGCAGCCAAGAGACTAGCGGGATGGAGACCCAGTACTTC
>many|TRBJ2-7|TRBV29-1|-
CSARTGFYEQYF
TGCAGCGCTAGAACAGGGTTCTACGAGCAGTACTTC